This entry lists 30 T cell receptor beta chains sequenced from one sample in a study of cytomegalovirus exposure and HLA in healthy donors. PCR employed 60 Vbeta and 13 Jbeta primers. The repertoire was sequenced with immunoSEQ multiplex PCR; TCRdb's copy has only in-frame clones and lacks some. This table holds fewer than 200,000 clones, about 9.4% found once. The sequenced sample was PBMCs. These receptors came from a woman in her 30s in good health and CMV-seropositive.

This clone was counted between two and nine times. The chain employs TRBV5-1 and TRBJ1-2; TRBD1 might be the D (5 bases). Germline CDR1 SGHRS, CDR2 YFSETQ. This CDR3 has 14 amino acids. Trimming removed 0 bases from V and 1 base from J, with 7 bases in between. CDR3 residues: CASSLAGNNYGYTF. CDR3 coding DNA: TGCGCCAGCAGCTTGGCAGGGAATAACTATGGCTACACCTTC. Complete variable domain (other parts from reference TRBV5-1 and TRBJ1-2): KAGVTQTPRYLIKTRGQQVTLSCSPISGHRSVSWYQQTPGQGLQFLFEYFSETQRNKGNFPGRFSGRQFSNSRSEMNVSTLELGDSALYLCASSLAGNNYGYTFGSGTRLTVV.

This clone has just a few counts. The J gene is TRBJ1-2, the V gene TRBV5-5, with D tentatively TRBD1 (5 bases). Germline V gene lookup returns CDR1 SGHKS and CDR2 YYEKEE (reference sequence). Trimming removed 4 bases at V and 8 bases at J, with 15 bases between. CDR3 size: 13 residues. Written as DNA, the CDR3 is TGTGCCAGCAGCCTGACAGTTTCTGGCGGCTACACCTTC. Residues: CASSLTVSGGYTF.

This clone was observed a few times. In DNA, the CDR3 is TGTGCCTGGCGGATAACGGGGGACAATGAGCAGTTCTTC. Amino acid sequence: CAWRITGDNEQFF. This chain connects TRBV30 to TRBJ2-1; perhaps TRBD2 as D (6 bases). The CDR3 loop spans 13 amino acids. V was shortened by 5 bases and J by 5 bases, with 13 bases between the two germline ends. The germline V gene encodes CDR1 GTSNPN and CDR2 SVGIG (reference sequence).

This clone was seen only a few times. As DNA, the CDR3 is TGTGCCAGCAGCTGGACCTTGGTGGGGAGGGAGACCCAGTACTTC. Its protein product is CASSWTLVGRETQYF. The chain uses TRBV7-2 and TRBJ2-5, with D possibly matching TRBD2 (6 bases). The CDR3 totals 15 residues. Trimming stripped 4 bases from V and 5 bases from J, with 17 bases between. Per the germline V gene, CDR1 is SGHTA and CDR2 is FQGNSA.

A note on this clone: The junction departs from the called germline gene at one end, perhaps through a read error. The sample contains more than one DNA sequence encoding this CDR3. The chain couples TRBV10-2 to TRBJ2-3, with TRBD2 as a possible D gene (6 bases). CDR1 WSHSY and CDR2 SAAADI come from the germline V gene. The CDR3 is 15 amino acids. CDR3 residues: CASRDSLAVTDTQYF. CDR3 nucleotide sequence: TGCGCAAGCAGGGACTCCCTCGCCGTAACAGATACGCAGTATTTT.

The J gene is TRBJ2-5, the V gene TRBV9; 8 nucleotides match TRBD1. The CDR3 loop spans 16 amino acids. The V segment lost 0 bases and the J segment 4 bases; nucleotides outside the gene matches: 8. Germline CDR1 reads SGDLS; CDR2 reads YYNGEE. The CDR3 DNA is TGTGCCAGCAGCGTAGGGACAGGGTCGTTAGGAGAGACCCAGTACTTC. Its protein is CASSVGTGSLGETQYF.

The chain uses TRBV27 and TRBJ2-7; 8 bases are a match to TRBD2. Trimming cost V 2 bases and J 4 bases; bases outside gene matches: 7. The germline gives CDR1 MNHEY, CDR2 SMNVEV (reference sequence). This CDR3 is built from 15 residues. The CDR3 DNA reads as TGTGCCAGCAGTTTAGCTAGCGGGCTAATATACGAGCAGTACTTC. Amino acids: CASSLASGLIYEQYF.

As DNA, the CDR3 is TGTGCCACCAGCAGGGGACCGCCGGAGGGAGGCGCCGAGCAGTACTTC. Its translation: CATSRGPPEGGAEQYF. The chain has TRBV15 and TRBJ2-5; TRBD2 might be the D (6 bases). The J call could be wrong; TRBJ2-7 is a better fit for the DNA end. The CDR3 is made up of 16 amino acids. Germline V gene lookup returns CDR1 LNHNV and CDR2 YYDKDF (reference sequence).

This clone was found a few times. The CDR3 sequence: CASSLGRGSYEQYF. CDR3 sequence (DNA): TGTGCCAGCAGTTTGGGCAGGGGCTCCTACGAGCAGTACTTC. This chain joins TRBV6-5 and TRBJ2-7; perhaps TRBD1 as D (6 bases). CDR1 and CDR2 from the germline V gene are MNHEY and SVGAGI. The CDR3 totals 14 residues. Trimming cost V 4 bases and J 0 bases, with 10 bases left between them.

This clone was seen a few times. The V and J genes are TRBV30 and TRBJ2-1; TRBD2 matches at 13 bases. The germline V gene has CDR1 GTSNPN and CDR2 SVGIG (reference sequence). The CDR3 has 15 residues. The J segment lost 7 bases and the V segment lost 3 bases, leaving 6 bases of the junction unmatched. CDR3 protein: CAWSLGLAGVNEQFF. The CDR3 DNA reads as TGTGCCTGGAGCCTCGGACTAGCGGGAGTAAATGAGCAGTTCTTC. Full variable domain (rest looked up from reference TRBV30 and TRBJ2-1): SQTIHQWPATLVQPVGSPLSLECTVEGTSNPNLYWYRQAAGRGLQLLFYSVGIGQISSEVPQNLSASRPQDRQFILSSKKLLLSDSGFYLCAWSLGLAGVNEQFFGPGTRLTVL.

The V and J genes are TRBV9 and TRBJ2-1, with D possibly matching TRBD1 (5 bases). This CDR3 spans 16 amino acids. The V and J ends lost 3 bases and 6 bases respectively, with 19 bases between them. Germline loops: CDR1 SGDLS, CDR2 YYNGEE. The CDR3 region has the DNA TGTGCCAGCAGCGCAGATCTAGGGGTAGGCCCCAATGAGCAGTTCTTC. It yields the protein CASSADLGVGPNEQFF.

In this sample, this clone turned up a few times. The V gene is TRBV29-1, the J gene TRBJ1-2; 10 bases map to TRBD1. The germline CDR1 and CDR2 sequences are SQVTM and ANQGSEA. V gave up 5 bases and J gave up 2 bases; unmatched junction bases: 2. The CDR3 is made up of 13 amino acids. Written as DNA, the CDR3 is TGCAGCGTTCCGGGACAGGGGAACTATGGCTACACCTTC. Amino acids: CSVPGQGNYGYTF.

This chain links TRBV28 with TRBJ1-2, with 10 bases identical to TRBD1. V shed 5 bases and J 7 bases; nucleotides not matched to a gene: 10. This CDR3 is 15 amino acids long. The V gene's germline CDR1 is MDHEN and CDR2 SYDVKM. The CDR3 loop is CASSIRTGGKSGYTF. The CDR3 DNA follows: TGTGCCAGCAGTATACGGACAGGGGGAAAGAGTGGCTACACCTTC.

The CDR3 sequence: CASSVRRGWEAGGTETQYF. The DNA for the CDR3 is TGTGCCAGCAGCGTCAGACGGGGATGGGAGGCAGGGGGAACGGAGACCCAGTACTTC. J is TRBJ2-5 and V is TRBV7-9, with TRBD1 as a possible D gene (7 bases). The CDR3 loop spans 19 amino acids. Germline V gives CDR1 SEHNR, CDR2 FQNEAQ (reference sequence). V was trimmed by 5 bases and J by 5 bases, leaving 30 bases between them.

The chain has TRBV5-1 and TRBJ2-3; 8 nucleotides match TRBD2. Trimming took 0 bases from V and 4 from J; bases not matched to a gene: 7. The germline gives CDR1 SGHRS, CDR2 YFSETQ. This CDR3 region has 16 residues. CDR3 sequence reads: CASSLVGSGAPDTQYF. The CDR3 DNA reads as TGCGCCAGCAGCTTGGTTGGTAGCGGGGCCCCAGATACGCAGTATTTT.

The chain uses TRBV27 and TRBJ2-7, with D perhaps TRBD2 (5 bases). CDR1 MNHEY and CDR2 SMNVEV come from the germline V gene (reference sequence). V gave up 6 bases and J gave up 5 bases, with 17 bases separating them. This CDR3 comprises 14 residues. CDR3: CASSPLSRGHEQYF. The CDR3 bases are TGTGCCAGCAGCCCCCTCAGTAGAGGGCACGAGCAGTACTTC.

The rearrangement links TRBV5-4 to TRBJ2-7; TRBD1 aligns across 10 bases. Trimming cost V 0 bases and J 4 bases; bases outside gene matches: 7. Germline CDR1 SGHNT, CDR2 YYREEE (reference sequence). This CDR3 is 16 amino acids long. CDR3 bases: TGTGCCAGCAGCTTGGGTCCGGGACAGGGGTCATACGAGCAGTACTTC. Protein: CASSLGPGQGSYEQYF.

This clone turned up a few times. The CDR3 DNA reads as TGCGCCAGCAGCTTGGGGGTCGGGGATGGGGCCAACGTCCTGACTTTC. Protein sequence: CASSLGVGDGANVLTF. V and J are TRBV5-1 and TRBJ2-6; the D gene is possibly TRBD2 (5 bases). Germline V gives CDR1 SGHRS, CDR2 YFSETQ. This CDR3 region has 16 residues. With 0 bases removed from V and 3 bases from J, the gap between germline ends came to 10 bases.

Only a few counts were recorded for this clone. The chain carries TRBV7-9 and TRBJ2-3; TRBD1 agrees at 7 bases. The CDR3 loop spans 16 amino acids. V dropped 5 bases and J dropped 2; count of bases not matched to a gene: 10. Germline V gene data show CDR1 as SEHNR and CDR2 as FQNEAQ (reference sequence). CDR3 DNA sequence: TGTGCCAGCAGCACCGGACAGGTACGGGTCACAGATACGCAGTATTTT. This sequence encodes CASSTGQVRVTDTQYF.

This clone was counted a few times. The rearrangement joins TRBV30 to TRBJ2-7; D might be TRBD2 (5 bases). Per the germline V gene, CDR1 is GTSNPN and CDR2 is SVGIG (reference sequence). V dropped 5 bases and J dropped 5 bases, with 10 bases sitting between them. The CDR3 runs 11 residues. The CDR3 sequence is CAWEGYNEQYF. CDR3 nucleotide sequence: TGTGCCTGGGAGGGATATAACGAGCAGTACTTC.

This clone turned up a few times. The chain joins TRBV5-8 to TRBJ1-5, with D unclear. Trimming removed 7 bases from V and 3 bases from J, with 11 bases in between. The CDR3 is 13 amino acids. Germline V gene data show CDR1 as SGHTS and CDR2 as YDEGEE. The DNA for the CDR3 is TGTGCCAGCCGCCTGAGGAACAATCAGCCCCAGCATTTT. Translating gives CASRLRNNQPQHF. Full variable domain (rest looked up from reference TRBV5-8 and TRBJ1-5): EAGVTQSPTHLIKTRGQQATLRCSPISGHTSVYWYQQALGLGLQFLLWYDEGEERNRGNFPPRFSGRQFPNYSSELNVNALELEDSALYLCASRLRNNQPQHFGDGTRLSIL.

V is TRBV5-1 and J is TRBJ2-7; 7 bases are shared with TRBD1. The germline gives CDR1 SGHRS, CDR2 YFSETQ. Trimming took 0 bases from V and 0 from J; bases not matched to a gene: 6. The CDR3 has 16 amino acids. The CDR3 nucleotides read TGCGCCAGCAGCTTGGGAGGACAGGTGAGCTCCTACGAGCAGTACTTC. Translating it yields CASSLGGQVSSYEQYF.

The gene calls are TRBV29-1 and TRBJ2-5; possible D gene TRBD2, 6 bases. With the DNA end fitting TRBJ2-7 better, the J assignment may be wrong. Germline V CDR1 and CDR2: SQVTM, ANQGSEA. The length of the CDR3 is 13 residues. CDR3 coding DNA: TGCAGCGTTGAGCACGGGAGCTCCTACGAGCAGTACTTC. Encoded protein: CSVEHGSSYEQYF.

This sequence joins TRBV5-6 and TRBJ2-7; TRBD1 is a possible D gene (5 bases). The CDR3 consists of 15 residues. Trimming took off 0 bases at V and 2 bases at J, with 12 bases between the two ends. CDR1 is SGHDT and CDR2 is YYEEEE in the germline V gene. As DNA, the CDR3 is TGTGCCAGCAGCTTGGCGTTCGGCAGGGCCTACGAGCAGTACTTC. The encoded protein is CASSLAFGRAYEQYF.

The chain uses TRBV11-2 and TRBJ1-2; D possibly corresponds to TRBD1 (5 bases). V was cut by 6 bases and J by 0 bases, with 11 bases left in between. The CDR3 loop spans 14 amino acids. Germline CDR1 reads SGHAT; CDR2 reads FQNNGV. As DNA, the CDR3 is TGTGCCAGCAGTTCGAGACAGACTAACTATGGCTACACCTTC. This gives the protein CASSSRQTNYGYTF.

In its sample, this clone was seen a few times. This chain uses TRBV29-1 with TRBJ2-7; D perhaps matches TRBD2 (5 bases). The J call may not be correct, given that the DNA end is closer to TRBJ2-1. The CDR3 loop spans 12 amino acids. Germline V gene sequence: CDR1 SQVTM, CDR2 ANQGSEA. The CDR3 bases are TGCAGCGTTGAACGGGATTCCTACGAGCAGTTCTTC. Translating gives CSVERDSYEQFF.

This clone was found a few times. The chain joins TRBV15 to TRBJ2-3; TRBD2 agrees at 11 bases. The CDR3 is 17 amino acids. V trimming: 1 base; J trimming: 6 bases; junction bases outside the gene matches: 9. Germline V gene sequence: CDR1 LNHNV, CDR2 YYDKDF (reference sequence). CDR3 residues: CATSRGEEASGRDTQYF. CDR3 sequence (DNA): TGTGCCACCAGCAGAGGGGAGGAGGCTAGCGGGAGGGATACGCAGTATTTT.

V and J are TRBV14 and TRBJ1-2, with 7 bases lining up with TRBD1. This CDR3 contains 17 residues. Trimming at V came to 0 bases and at J to 4 bases, leaving 11 bases not matched to a gene. The germline CDR1 and CDR2 sequences are SGHDN and FVKESK. The CDR3 here is CASSQDGGIGGSYGYTF. CDR3 bases: TGTGCCAGCAGCCAAGATGGCGGGATAGGGGGCAGCTATGGCTACACCTTC.

This chain uses TRBV9 with TRBJ1-3; no reliable D call. V was shortened by 1 base and J by 8 bases, with 7 bases between the two germline ends. In germline, CDR1 is SGDLS, CDR2 YYNGEE. The CDR3 is made up of 12 amino acids. CDR3 nucleotides: TGTGCCAGCAGCGTAATTATAGACACCATATATTTT. Translated, it gives CASSVIIDTIYF.

This chain connects TRBV29-1 to TRBJ2-7; 10 positions match TRBD1. V was clipped by 5 bases and J by 2 bases; unmatched bases: 3. The CDR3 is made up of 13 amino acids. Germline V gene sequence: CDR1 SQVTM, CDR2 ANQGSEA. The CDR3 DNA is TGCAGCGTTTCGGGACAGGGGCCCTACGAGCAGTACTTC. Translating gives CSVSGQGPYEQYF.